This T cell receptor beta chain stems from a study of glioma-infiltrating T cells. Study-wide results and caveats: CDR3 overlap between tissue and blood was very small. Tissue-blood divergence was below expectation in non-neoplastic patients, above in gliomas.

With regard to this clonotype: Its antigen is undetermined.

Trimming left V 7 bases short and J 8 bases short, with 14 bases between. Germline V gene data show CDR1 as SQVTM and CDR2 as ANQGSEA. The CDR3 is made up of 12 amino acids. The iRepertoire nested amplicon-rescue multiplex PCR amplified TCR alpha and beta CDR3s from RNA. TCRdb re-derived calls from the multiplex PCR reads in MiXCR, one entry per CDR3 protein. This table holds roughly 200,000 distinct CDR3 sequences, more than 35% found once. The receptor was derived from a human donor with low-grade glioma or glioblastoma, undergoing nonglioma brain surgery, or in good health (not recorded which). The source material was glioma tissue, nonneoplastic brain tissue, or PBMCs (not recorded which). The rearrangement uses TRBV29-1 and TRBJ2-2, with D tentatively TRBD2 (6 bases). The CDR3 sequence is CSAGSLAGELFF. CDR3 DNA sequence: TGCAGCGCAGGTTCTCTAGCGGGGGAGCTGTTTTTT.